These 4 T cell receptor beta chains originate from one sample sequenced in a study of CD8 T cells in ankylosing spondylitis. Regarding the study as a whole: In ankylosing spondylitis blood, a motif of seven to nine highly homologous TCR beta variants appeared characteristic.

Their recognized antigens are unknown. TCRdb processed the 5' RACE reads anew with MiXCR; each CDR3 protein has one entry. This table has about 500,000 distinct CDR3 sequences, 5.3% appearing once. Sequences were obtained from blood, either unsorted or a sorted T cell fraction (not recorded which). Receptors were obtained from a male donor with ankylosing spondylitis.

V and J are TRBV6-5 and TRBJ2-6, with no clear D. CDR1 is MNHEY, CDR2 SVGAGI, per germline. V lost 0 bases to trimming and J lost 0 bases, with 12 bases between them. The CDR3 is 18 residues long. The CDR3 DNA follows: TGTGCCAGCAGTTACTCTTGGGCAGACCGCTCTGGGGCCAACGTCCTGACTTTC. This sequence encodes CASSYSWADRSGANVLTF.

This clonotype was counted ten times or more. The V call is TRBV20-1, the J call TRBJ1-6; TRBD1 might be the D (5 bases). Germline CDR1 is DFQATT and CDR2 is SNEGSKA (reference sequence). The CDR3 runs 16 residues. The V and J ends lost 0 bases and 7 bases respectively, with 16 bases between them. CDR3 region: CSARDPLGRGNSPLHF. The CDR3 bases are TGCAGTGCTAGAGATCCTCTGGGGCGGGGGAATTCACCCCTCCACTTT.

Ten or more counts support this clonotype. The chain uses TRBV27 and TRBJ2-3, with 9 bases aligning to TRBD2. CDR1 is MNHEY and CDR2 is SMNVEV in the germline V gene (reference sequence). J gave up 6 bases and V 3 bases, and 13 bases lay outside the gene matches. The CDR3 sequence is 17 residues long. The CDR3 sequence is CASSFVWAGGVVDTQYF. DNA for the CDR3: TGTGCCAGCAGTTTTGTCTGGGCGGGAGGGGTGGTGGATACGCAGTATTTT.

Turning to this clonotype: It may be a read error: a sequence one base away is much more abundant. The final CDR3 position lacks the conserved phenylalanine or tryptophan, pointing to a likely read error. The J gene is TRBJ2-1, the V gene TRBV6-1, with 12 bases fitting TRBD2. This CDR3 has 14 residues. Trimming cost V 9 bases and J 12 bases; bases outside gene matches: 12. CDR1 and CDR2 (germline): MNHNS, SASEGT. CDR3 region: CASHPSGRASGQFV. In DNA, the CDR3 is TGTGCCAGTCACCCTAGCGGGAGGGCCTCTGGGCAGTTCGTC.